One sample yielded the 16 T cell receptor beta chains listed below, sequenced in a study of CD8+ T cells in alopecia areata. The sequencing template was cDNA reverse transcribed from extracted RNA. Generated by immunoSEQ multiplex PCR, the TCRdb table keeps only in-frame clones and is missing some. There are around 86,000 clones in the sample; just over 70% occur only once, and around 16% lies in the top ten. Noted treatment: oral pan-JAK inhibitor, 5-10 mg twice daily. Sequenced here: CD8+ T cells sorted from blood, sampled at week 44, from a patient treated with tofacitinib. The receptors originated from a human donor with alopecia areata.

This chain joins TRBV11-2 and TRBJ1-2; D gene uncertain. V lost 2 bases, J lost 7 bases, and 14 bases lay in between. Germline V gives CDR1 SGHAT, CDR2 FQNNGV. The CDR3 is made up of 14 amino acids. The DNA of the CDR3 is TGTGCCAGCAGCTTATCTCGAGGCCCCTCTGGCTACACCTTC. The encoded protein is CASSLSRGPSGYTF.

This clone appeared a single time. In nucleotides, the CDR3 is TGCAGCGTTGTCTCCGACAGGCCCAGAGGCTATGGCTACACCTTC. As protein: CSVVSDRPRGYGYTF. This sequence joins TRBV29-1 and TRBJ1-2, with TRBD1 as a possible D gene (6 bases). The germline V gene has CDR1 SQVTM and CDR2 ANQGSEA. Trimming cost V 4 bases and J 4 bases, with 19 bases left between them. The CDR3 runs to 15 residues.

V and J are TRBV23-1 and TRBJ1-6, with D hard to call. TRBV23-1 carries the ORF label, with uncertain function. The CDR3 runs 15 residues. The V gene lost 10 bases and the J gene lost 8 bases, with 21 bases spanning the gap. The CDR3 is CATHYEALNHSPLHF. The CDR3 DNA is TGCGCCACCCACTACGAGGCCTTAAATCATTCACCCCTCCACTTT.

The J gene is TRBJ2-3, the V gene TRBV7-9, with D perhaps matching TRBD1 or TRBD2 (6 bases each). CDR1 is SEHNR, CDR2 FQNEAQ, per germline (reference sequence). The V gene lost 6 bases and the J gene lost 1 base, with 17 bases spanning the gap. CDR3 length: 16 amino acids. CDR3 region: CASSPVGGRGTDTQYF. CDR3 DNA sequence: TGTGCCAGCAGTCCCGTGGGGGGCCGCGGCACAGATACGCAGTATTTT.

The chain recombines TRBV7-8 with TRBJ2-5, with 7 bases lining up with TRBD1. Germline CDR1 reads SGHVS; CDR2 reads FQNEAQ. The CDR3 sequence is 14 residues long. V was pared by 0 bases and J by 3 bases, with 1 base of the junction left unmatched. The CDR3 coding sequence is TGTGCCAGCAGCTTAGCAGGGGGCGAAGAGACCCAGTACTTC. It encodes CASSLAGGEETQYF.

In this sample, this clone turned up a few times. This chain connects TRBV7-2 to TRBJ2-2; D is possibly TRBD1 (6 bases). The germline V gene encodes CDR1 SGHTA and CDR2 FQGNSA. V gave up 5 bases and J gave up 6 bases, with 19 bases separating them. There are 16 residues in the CDR3. The CDR3 loop is CASSLPIWGRAGELFF. DNA for the CDR3: TGTGCCAGCAGCCTTCCAATATGGGGGCGCGCCGGGGAGCTGTTTTTT.

The chain carries TRBV27 and TRBJ2-1, with TRBD1 as a possible D gene (6 bases). The CDR3 runs to 13 residues. Per germline, CDR1 MNHEY and CDR2 SMNVEV (reference sequence). Trimming pared 7 bases from V and 7 bases from J, leaving 14 bases between. The chain's CDR3 is CASTPQGRNEQFF. CDR3 DNA sequence: TGTGCCAGCACCCCACAGGGCCGTAATGAGCAGTTCTTC.

The chain couples TRBV28 to TRBJ2-5; 8 nucleotides agree with TRBD1. The V gene end was trimmed by 2 bases and the J gene end by 5 bases; junction bases not matched to a gene: 7. This CDR3 spans 15 amino acids. Looked up from germline, CDR1 is MDHEN and CDR2 is SYDVKM. This CDR3 is CASSLTTGDGETQYF. CDR3 in DNA: TGTGCCAGCAGTTTAACGACAGGGGATGGGGAGACCCAGTACTTC.

This rearrangement joins TRBV7-9 to TRBJ1-2; 7 nucleotides align to TRBD1. J lost 0 bases, V lost 7 bases, and 5 bases had no gene match. The CDR3 length is 14 residues. The germline V gene has CDR1 SEHNR and CDR2 FQNEAQ (reference sequence). The CDR3 bases are TGTGCCAGCACCCTGACAGGGACTAACTATGGCTACACCTTC. Encoded protein: CASTLTGTNYGYTF.

The chain couples TRBV5-8 to TRBJ2-1; 9 bases match TRBD2. In germline, CDR1 is SGHTS, CDR2 YDEGEE. The ends lost 4 bases at V and 6 bases at J; junction bases unmatched: 14. This CDR3 is built from 17 residues. The CDR3 loop reads CASSLKPLGTSRNEQFF. For the CDR3, the DNA is TGTGCCAGCAGCCTAAAACCATTGGGGACTAGCCGCAATGAGCAGTTCTTC.

In DNA, the CDR3 is TGCGCCAGCAGTGAGGGGTCCAATGAGCAGTTCTTC. Protein product: CASSEGSNEQFF. V usage is TRBV10-2 and J usage is TRBJ2-1; D not resolved. V was shortened by 2 bases and J by 6 bases, with 5 bases between the two germline ends. Germline CDR1 and CDR2: WSHSY and SAAADI. This CDR3 has 12 residues.

The rearrangement links TRBV27 to TRBJ1-1; no definite D call. This CDR3 spans 13 amino acids. Deletions cut 3 bases from V and 1 base from J, with 6 bases between. In germline, CDR1 is MNHEY, CDR2 SMNVEV (reference sequence). CDR3 nucleotides: TGTGCCAGCAGTTTTGCGGAGAACACTGAAGCTTTCTTT. It translates to CASSFAENTEAFF.

V usage is TRBV30 and J usage is TRBJ2-1; D is possibly TRBD2 (6 bases). The germline gives CDR1 GTSNPN, CDR2 SVGIG (reference sequence). The V and J ends lost 0 bases and 8 bases respectively, with 11 bases between them. The length of the CDR3 is 13 residues. The CDR3 DNA reads TGTGCCTGGAGTGTAATTGGCGGGGATGAGCAGTTCTTC. Translated, it gives CAWSVIGGDEQFF.

This chain joins TRBV30 and TRBJ2-7; D call uncertain. CDR1 is GTSNPN, CDR2 SVGIG, per germline (reference sequence). This CDR3 spans 12 amino acids. The V and J ends lost 1 base and 4 bases respectively, with 8 bases between them. DNA of the CDR3: TGTGCCTGGAGTGAAGACGGATACGAGCAGTACTTC. Its translation is CAWSEDGYEQYF.

A single count supports this clone. The rearrangement links TRBV4-1 to TRBJ1-1; D remains unclear. CDR3 length: 15 amino acids. V lost 0 bases and J lost 2, with 10 bases in between. Germline loops: CDR1 MGHRA, CDR2 YSYEKL. The CDR3 DNA reads TGCGCCAGCAGCCAAGATTGGGCGGACAACACTGAAGCTTTCTTT. Protein: CASSQDWADNTEAFF.

V gene TRBV7-2 combines with J gene TRBJ2-5; a weak D match, TRBD1 (5 bases). This CDR3 comprises 14 residues. V lost 1 base and J lost 2, with 8 bases in between. From germline, CDR1 is SGHTA and CDR2 FQGNSA. CDR3 sequence: CASSLGTLQETQYF. The CDR3 region has the DNA TGTGCCAGCAGCTTAGGGACACTTCAAGAGACCCAGTACTTC. Filled out from reference TRBV7-2 and TRBJ2-5, the complete variable domain reads GAGVSQSPSNKVTEKGKDVELRCDPISGHTALYWYRQSLGQGLEFLIYFQGNSAPDKSGLPSDRFSAERTGGSVSTLTIQRTQQEDSAVYLCASSLGTLQETQYFGPGTRLLVL.